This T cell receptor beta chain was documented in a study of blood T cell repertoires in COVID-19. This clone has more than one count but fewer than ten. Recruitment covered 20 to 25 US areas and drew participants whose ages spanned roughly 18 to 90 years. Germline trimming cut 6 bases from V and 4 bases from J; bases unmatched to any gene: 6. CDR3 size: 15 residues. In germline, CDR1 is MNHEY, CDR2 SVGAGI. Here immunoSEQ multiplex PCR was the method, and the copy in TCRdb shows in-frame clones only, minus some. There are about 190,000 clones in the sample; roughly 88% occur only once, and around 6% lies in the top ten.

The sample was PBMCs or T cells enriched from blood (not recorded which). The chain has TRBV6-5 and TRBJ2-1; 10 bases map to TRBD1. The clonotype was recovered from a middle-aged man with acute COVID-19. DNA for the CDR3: TGTGCCAGCAGAGGAGGGGGACAGGGGTACAATGAGCAGTTCTTC. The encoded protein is CASRGGGQGYNEQFF.